The present entry profiles one T cell receptor beta chain with its context. This sample was included in a study of T-cell memory formation after mild COVID-19. TCRdb processed the 5' RACE reads anew with MiXCR; each CDR3 protein has one entry. The table lists tens of thousands of distinct CDR3 sequences, 16% of them singletons, with about a third in the top ten. The CDR3 has 16 residues. Unmatched junction bases numbered 9, after V lost 6 bases and J lost 5 bases. From germline, CDR1 is GTSNPN and CDR2 SVGIG (reference sequence). This clonotype was obtained from an adult woman who had mild COVID-19 (a few samples of this study predate the infection). Cell type and time point are not known. Specimen: PBMCs or a T cell subset sorted from them (not recorded which). This sequence joins TRBV30 and TRBJ2-2; TRBD2 aligns across 13 bases. As DNA, the CDR3 is TGTGCCTGCCTCGGACTAGCGGGAGTGGGGACCGGGGAGCTGTTTTTT. Its translation is CACLGLAGVGTGELFF.